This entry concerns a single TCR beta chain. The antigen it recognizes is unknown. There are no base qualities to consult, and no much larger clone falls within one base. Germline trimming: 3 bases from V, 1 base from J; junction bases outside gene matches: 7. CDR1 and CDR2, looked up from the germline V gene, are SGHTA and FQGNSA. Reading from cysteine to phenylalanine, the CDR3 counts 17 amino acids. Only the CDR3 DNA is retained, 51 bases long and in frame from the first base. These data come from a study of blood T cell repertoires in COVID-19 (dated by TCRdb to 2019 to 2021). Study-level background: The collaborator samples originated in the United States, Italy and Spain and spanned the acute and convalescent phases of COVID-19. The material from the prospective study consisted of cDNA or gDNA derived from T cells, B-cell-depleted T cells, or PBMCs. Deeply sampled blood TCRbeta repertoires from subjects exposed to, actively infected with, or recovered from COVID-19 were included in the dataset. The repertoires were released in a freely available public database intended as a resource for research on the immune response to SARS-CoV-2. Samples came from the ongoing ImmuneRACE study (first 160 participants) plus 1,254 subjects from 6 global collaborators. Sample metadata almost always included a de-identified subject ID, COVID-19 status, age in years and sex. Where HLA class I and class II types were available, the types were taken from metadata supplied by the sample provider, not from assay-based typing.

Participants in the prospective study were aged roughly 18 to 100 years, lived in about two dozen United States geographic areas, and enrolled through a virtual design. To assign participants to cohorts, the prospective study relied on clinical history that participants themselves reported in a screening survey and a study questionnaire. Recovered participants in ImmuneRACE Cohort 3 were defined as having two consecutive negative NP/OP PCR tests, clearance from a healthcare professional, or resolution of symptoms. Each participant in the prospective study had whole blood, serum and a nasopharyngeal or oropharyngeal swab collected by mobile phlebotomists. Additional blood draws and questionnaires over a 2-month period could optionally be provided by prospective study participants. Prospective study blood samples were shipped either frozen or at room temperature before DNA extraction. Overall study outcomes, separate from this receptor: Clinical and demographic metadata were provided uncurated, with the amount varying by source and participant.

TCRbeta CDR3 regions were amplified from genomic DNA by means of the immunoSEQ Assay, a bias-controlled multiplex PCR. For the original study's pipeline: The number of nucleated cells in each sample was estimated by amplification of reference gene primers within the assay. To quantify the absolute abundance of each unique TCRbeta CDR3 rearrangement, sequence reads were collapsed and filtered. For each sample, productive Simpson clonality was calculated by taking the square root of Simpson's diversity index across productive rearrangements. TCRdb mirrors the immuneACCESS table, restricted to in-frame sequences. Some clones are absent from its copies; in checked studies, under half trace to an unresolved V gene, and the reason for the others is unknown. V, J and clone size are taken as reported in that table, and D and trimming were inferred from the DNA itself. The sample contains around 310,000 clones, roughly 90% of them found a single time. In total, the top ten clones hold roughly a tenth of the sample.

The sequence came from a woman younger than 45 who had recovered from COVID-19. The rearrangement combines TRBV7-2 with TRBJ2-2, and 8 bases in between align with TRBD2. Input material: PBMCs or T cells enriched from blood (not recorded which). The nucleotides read TGTGCCAGCAGCTTGGGGCCGACTAGCGAGAACACCGGGGAGCTGTTTTTT. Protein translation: CASSLGPTSENTGELFF.